These 23 T cell receptor beta chains share one sample of origin, sequenced in a study of type 1 regulatory T cells. Study-wide results and limits: Compared with non-Tr1 cells, Tr1 cells showed a narrower TCR repertoire.

No antigen is known for these receptors. A single record per CDR3 protein comes from TCRdb applying MiXCR to the reads. Altogether thousands of distinct CDR3 sequences are present, around 35% being singletons, with the ten largest covering over 20%. The sequencing input was cultured type 1 regulatory T (Tr1) cells, either the whole culture or a sorted fraction (not recorded which). The receptors stem from a human donor in good health.

This clonotype was counted many times. J is TRBJ2-3 and V is TRBV5-4; TRBD1 matches at 9 bases. J gave up 4 bases and V 0 bases, and 3 bases lay outside the gene matches. The CDR3 length is 15 residues. Germline loops: CDR1 SGHNT, CDR2 YYREEE (reference sequence). The CDR3 nucleotides are TGTGCCAGCAGCTTGGCTGGACAGGGGTCAGATACGCAGTATTTT. Protein sequence: CASSLAGQGSDTQYF.

There are a few counts of this clonotype. A much larger clone differs from this one at a single base, so this may be a read error. The V call is TRBV20-1, the J call TRBJ2-5; D tentatively fits TRBD1 or TRBD2 (5 bases each). Germline V gene data show CDR1 as DFQATT and CDR2 as SNEGSKA (reference sequence). The CDR3 is 10 amino acids. CDR3 in amino acids: CSARGETQHF. The CDR3 bases are TGCAGTGCTAGGGGGGAGACCCAGCACTTC.

V gene TRBV5-4 combines with J gene TRBJ2-3; TRBD2 agrees at 12 bases. The CDR3 loop spans 15 amino acids. CDR1 and CDR2 from the germline V gene are SGHNT and YYREEE (reference sequence). The trim removed 2 bases at V and 5 bases at J, leaving 3 bases unmatched. The CDR3 region has the DNA TGTGCCAGCAGCTTCCCGACTAGCGGGAGAGATACGCAGTATTTT. Amino acids: CASSFPTSGRDTQYF.

A few counts support this clonotype. J is TRBJ1-1 and V is TRBV4-3; D is undetermined. Trimming left V 0 bases short and J 1 base short, with 9 bases between. Germline lookup yields CDR1 LGHNA and CDR2 YSLEER. This CDR3 has 15 residues. The CDR3 nucleotides are TGCGCCAGCAGCCAAGAGCTGTTAAAGAACACTGAAGCTTTCTTT. Its translation: CASSQELLKNTEAFF.

This clonotype was counted only a few times. The chain employs TRBV27 and TRBJ1-4; possibly TRBD1 for D (6 bases). The CDR3 covers 15 residues. The germline CDR1 and CDR2 sequences are MNHEY and SMNVEV (reference sequence). Trimming took 2 bases from V and 2 from J, leaving 9 bases between them. Written as DNA, the CDR3 is TGTGCCAGCAGTTTAGTGGGGGCGACTAATGAAAAACTGTTTTTT. This gives the protein CASSLVGATNEKLFF.

The chain recombines TRBV18 with TRBJ1-3, with 9 bases aligning to TRBD1. CDR1 and CDR2 from the germline V gene are KGHSH and LQKENI. The CDR3 extends over 14 amino acids. Trimming at V came to 3 bases and at J to 4 bases, leaving 1 base not matched to a gene. CDR3 in amino acids: CASSPDRGGNTIYF. For the CDR3, the DNA is TGTGCCAGCTCACCGGACAGGGGCGGAAACACCATATATTTT.

With respect to this clonotype: Germline and junction disagree at one end, which may indicate a read error. The chain is built from TRBV29-1 and TRBJ2-5; the D gene could be TRBD1 or TRBD2 (5 bases each). The CDR3 length is 13 residues. Germline assignment: CDR1 SQVTM and CDR2 ANQGSEA. The CDR3 is CGVRGRQEETQYF. Here the CDR3 DNA reads TGCGGCGTTCGGGGCAGGCAAGAAGAGACCCAGTACTTC.

This clonotype is labeled large. The V gene is TRBV12-3 or TRBV12-4, the J gene TRBJ2-7, with TRBD2 matching 8 bases. V shed 4 bases and J 4 bases; nucleotides not matched to a gene: 3. CDR3 length: 13 residues. CDR3 amino acids: CASSSGGRYEQYF. The DNA of the CDR3 is TGTGCCAGCAGTTCGGGAGGGAGATACGAGCAGTACTTC.

The chain links TRBV18 to TRBJ2-1, with D possibly matching TRBD2 (5 bases). V was trimmed by 3 bases and J by 8 bases, leaving 29 bases between them. Germline V CDR1 and CDR2: KGHSH, LQKENI. The CDR3 runs to 19 residues. CDR3 protein: CASSPIIAVAGILGDEQFF. The CDR3 DNA sequence: TGTGCCAGCTCACCGATTATTGCCGTGGCCGGGATATTGGGCGATGAGCAGTTCTTC.

With respect to this clonotype: Compared with germline, one end of the junction differs, possibly owing to a read error. Here the CDR3 reads CASSLGPVAGATGELSF. CDR3 nucleotide sequence: TGCGCCAGCAGCTTGGGACCCGTGGCAGGGGCAACCGGGGAGCTGTCTTTT. The chain combines TRBV5-1 with TRBJ2-2; tentative D call: TRBD1 (6 bases). The length of the CDR3 is 17 residues. In germline, CDR1 is SGHRS, CDR2 YFSETQ.

This clonotype came up once. A much larger clone is a single base away; this may be a read error. This chain connects TRBV20-1 to TRBJ1-1; tentatively, D is TRBD1 (5 bases). Germline CDR1 and CDR2: DFQATT and SNEGSKA (reference sequence). The CDR3 sequence is 13 residues long. The CDR3 loop reads CSPDGDPGTETFF. The CDR3 DNA reads TGCAGTCCAGACGGGGACCCGGGCACTGAAACTTTCTTT.

This clonotype was observed a few times. The rearrangement links TRBV6-1 to TRBJ2-1, with 8 bases that match TRBD2. After removal of 3 bases from V and 0 bases from J, the junction contained 7 bases not matched to a gene. The germline CDR1 and CDR2 sequences are MNHNS and SASEGT. This CDR3 is built from 17 residues. The chain's CDR3 is CASSDFIGTSSYNEQFF. CDR3 DNA: TGTGCCAGCAGTGATTTTATCGGGACTAGCTCCTACAATGAGCAGTTCTTC.

This clonotype was found a few times. V and J are TRBV27 and TRBJ1-2, with 9 positions matching TRBD1. The germline V gene encodes CDR1 MNHEY and CDR2 SMNVEV (reference sequence). CDR3 length: 13 amino acids. The trim removed 3 bases at V and 4 bases at J, leaving 0 bases unmatched. This CDR3 reads CASSLTGGYGYTF. CDR3 DNA: TGTGCCAGCAGTTTGACAGGGGGCTATGGCTACACCTTC.

At least ten counts were recorded for this clonotype. This chain uses TRBV25-1 with TRBJ2-7; D is ambiguous. The germline V and J ends were trimmed by 4 bases and 3 bases, with 4 bases remaining between them. CDR1 is MGHDK, CDR2 SYGVNS, per germline. This CDR3 has 11 amino acids. Written as DNA, the CDR3 is TGTGCCAGCAGTGGACTCTACGAGCAGTACTTC. Protein: CASSGLYEQYF.

This clonotype counts as medium-sized. The chain recombines TRBV7-8 with TRBJ2-2; perhaps D is TRBD1 or TRBD2 (6 bases each). The V gene's germline CDR1 is SGHVS and CDR2 FQNEAQ. The CDR3 sequence is 16 residues long. V lost 5 bases and J 8 bases, leaving 21 bases between the germline ends. The CDR3 DNA is TGTGCCAGCAGCCTTTCGGGGGACACAAATCGGGGGGAGCTGTTTTTT. This encodes CASSLSGDTNRGELFF.

The rearrangement joins TRBV29-1 to TRBJ1-1; a weak D match, TRBD1 (5 bases). The length of the CDR3 is 12 residues. V was shortened by 7 bases and J by 1 base, with 10 bases between the two germline ends. Germline-derived CDR1 and CDR2 are SQVTM and ANQGSEA. The CDR3 bases are TGCAGCGCCGGGACCGGGAACACTGAAGCTTTCTTT. It encodes CSAGTGNTEAFF.

This clonotype was observed a few times. This chain connects TRBV18 to TRBJ2-3, with 10 bases lining up with TRBD2. Unmatched junction bases numbered 14, after V lost 5 bases and J lost 3 bases. CDR1 is KGHSH and CDR2 is LQKENI in the germline V gene. This CDR3 comprises 18 residues. CDR3: CASSKLSTSGMGTDTQYF. DNA for the CDR3: TGTGCCAGCTCAAAGTTATCCACTAGCGGGATGGGGACAGATACGCAGTATTTT.

Concerning this clonotype itself: A far larger clone is only one base removed, so a read error is likely. The chain uses TRBV5-1 and TRBJ1-5; a possible D gene is TRBD1 (5 bases). This CDR3 has 15 amino acids. Germline lookup yields CDR1 SGHRS and CDR2 YFSETQ. This CDR3 is CDSSPRHTDNQPQHF. The CDR3 DNA follows: TGTGACAGCAGCCCCCGGCACACAGACAATCAGCCCCAGCATTTT. Combining the CDR3 with reference TRBV5-1 and TRBJ1-5 gives the whole variable domain KAGVTQTPRYLIKTRGQQVTLSCSPISGHRSVSWYQQTPGQGLQFLFEYFSETQRNKGNFPGRFSGRQFSNSRSEMNVSTLELGDSALYLCDSSPRHTDNQPQHFGDGTRLSIL.

The chain uses TRBV7-8 and TRBJ2-2; tentatively, D is TRBD1 or TRBD2 (5 bases each). The V gene's germline CDR1 is SGHVS and CDR2 FQNEAQ. This CDR3 comprises 15 residues. Trimming left V 10 bases short and J 0 bases short, with 15 bases between. CDR3 amino acids: CATSRGASNTGELFF. CDR3 bases: TGTGCCACCTCACGAGGGGCTTCGAACACCGGGGAGCTGTTTTTT.

This clonotype is labeled medium-sized (0.01 to 0.1%). This rearrangement joins TRBV29-1 to TRBJ2-1, with 12 positions matching TRBD2. The CDR3 length is 17 residues. With V trimmed by 7 bases and J by 0 bases, 10 bases remained unmatched. The germline gives CDR1 SQVTM, CDR2 ANQGSEA. The chain's CDR3 is CSAPGLAGDGSYNEQFF. DNA for the CDR3: TGCAGCGCACCGGGACTAGCGGGTGACGGCTCCTACAATGAGCAGTTCTTC.

The chain carries TRBV6-1 and TRBJ2-7, with TRBD2 matching over 15 bases. J lost 4 bases, V lost 6 bases, and 7 bases had no gene match. The CDR3 contains 16 residues. The V gene's germline CDR1 is MNHNS and CDR2 SASEGT. The CDR3 DNA follows: TGTGCCAGCAGGGGACTAGCGGGAGGCCGGGGGTACGAGCAGTACTTC. It encodes CASRGLAGGRGYEQYF.

The sample holds a few counts of this clonotype. This rearrangement joins TRBV7-9 to TRBJ2-1; weak D call: TRBD1 (8 bases). The CDR3 is made up of 19 amino acids. Germline CDR1 and CDR2: SEHNR and FQNEAQ (reference sequence). The V gene lost 3 bases and the J gene lost 0 bases, with 21 bases spanning the gap. The DNA of the CDR3 is TGTGCCAGCAGCTTGTTCGGACAGGGAAGGACTAGCTCCTACAATGAGCAGTTCTTC. Translated: CASSLFGQGRTSSYNEQFF.

The chain employs TRBV6-5 and TRBJ1-2; perhaps TRBD1 as D (6 bases). V was pared by 6 bases and J by 0 bases, with 14 bases between. The CDR3 sequence is 15 residues long. Germline V gives CDR1 MNHEY, CDR2 SVGAGI. The CDR3 sequence is CASRSLGGPNYGYTF. In DNA form, the CDR3 reads TGTGCCAGCAGAAGCTTAGGGGGGCCTAACTATGGCTACACCTTC.